Reported below is one T cell receptor beta chain. Assay used: immunoSEQ multiplex PCR; TCRdb lists only in-frame clones, some missing. The table records about 220,000 clones, 83% of them present only once. The sample comes from a study of blood T cell repertoires in COVID-19. Between the trimmed V and J ends, which lost 0 bases and 7 bases, there was a span of 13 bases. Germline V gives CDR1 SGHNT, CDR2 YYREEE (reference sequence). The CDR3 runs to 14 residues. Specimen: PBMCs or T cells enriched from blood (not recorded which). The receptor's source is a woman aged 45-59 years who had been exposed to COVID-19. This chain links TRBV5-4 with TRBJ2-5; a weak D match, TRBD2 (7 bases). CDR3 in amino acids: CASSLERGGGTQYF. The CDR3, as DNA: TGTGCCAGCAGCTTGGAGAGGGGGGGAGGGACCCAGTACTTC. The variable domain in full, completed from reference TRBV5-4 and TRBJ2-5, reads ETGVTQSPTHLIKTRGQQVTLRCSSQSGHNTVSWYQQALGQGPQFIFQYYREEENGRGNFPPRFSGLQFPNYSSELNVNALELDDSALYLCASSLERGGGTQYFGPGTRLLVL.